This T cell receptor beta chain was obtained from a study of technical replicates of blood from a handful of donors (dated by TCRdb to between 2016 and 2019). The library was produced with the immunoSEQ multiplex PCR assay. TCRdb re-hosts the immuneACCESS table, in-frame sequences only. Its copies lack some clones; in the studies checked, an unresolved V gene accounts for under half of them, and the cause for the rest is not known. The sample table contains more than 65,000 clones; only one count was recorded for roughly nine tenths of them. The ten largest clonotypes hold around 0.4% of the sample. A note on this clone: There is no known antigen for this receptor. One base away there is no much larger clone; base qualities are not given.

CDR1 MNHEY and CDR2 SMNVEV were looked up in the germline V gene (reference sequence). Inclusive of the bounding cysteine and phenylalanine, the CDR3 is 14 residues long. The read is trimmed to its CDR3 DNA, 42 bases read in frame from base 1. Trimming leaves V shorter by 5 bases and J shorter by 7 bases, with the junction holding 9 bases beyond the gene matches. The clonotype comes from a human donor in good health. Input material: T cells isolated from PBMCs. The rearrangement joined TRBV27 to TRBJ1-1, with 8 middle bases fitting TRBD1. CDR3 reads: CASSPRTGLGEAFF. The sequenced DNA is TGTGCCAGCAGTCCCCGGACAGGGCTCGGTGAAGCTTTCTTT.